These T cell receptor beta chains were read from a single sample in a study of blood T cell repertoires in COVID-19. The table came from immunoSEQ multiplex PCR; TCRdb's copy has only in-frame clones and leaves some out. The sample records 400,000 to 450,000 clones, 90% being singletons. The sample comprised PBMCs or T cells enriched from blood (not recorded which). The origin of the receptors is a man younger than 35 who had recovered from COVID-19. Each CDR3 is given with its conserved first and last residue. For some rows the clone size is stated as once, few or many, or as a class when expanded; others skip it.

size: -
J: TRBJ2-3
V: TRBV5-5
CDR3: CASSLVRGDTQYF

size: -
J: TRBJ1-4
V: TRBV25-1
CDR3: CASSTYRGSNEKLFF

size: -
J: TRBJ2-1
V: TRBV6-2/TRBV6-3
CDR3: CASSTRMTGGDEQFF

size: -
J: TRBJ1-5
V: TRBV6-5
CDR3: CATVGGGQPQHF

size: -
J: TRBJ2-1
V: TRBV1
CDR3: CTSSECGLVGTSGSMQFF

size: -
J: TRBJ1-4
V: TRBV4-1
CDR3: CASSHAGGNVKLFF

size: -
J: TRBJ2-2
V: TRBV11-1
CDR3: CASSHQTANTGELFF

size: -
J: TRBJ2-7
V: TRBV19
CDR3: CASSVDRWGNEQYF

size: -
J: TRBJ1-1
V: TRBV5-1
CDR3: CASSLAVTVPHLGEAFF

size: -
J: TRBJ2-7
V: TRBV12-3/TRBV12-4
CDR3: CASSFGGTYEQYF

size: -
J: TRBJ1-1
V: TRBV12-3/TRBV12-4
CDR3: CASSLEGAEAFF

size: -
J: TRBJ1-2
V: TRBV7-3
CDR3: CASSSGRGISGYTF

size: -
J: TRBJ1-5
V: TRBV6-5
CDR3: CASRMDRASNQPQHF

size: -
J: TRBJ2-6
V: TRBV10-3
CDR3: CAISRGGQGDSGANVLTF

size: -
J: TRBJ1-3
V: TRBV27
CDR3: CASRRQGASGNTIYF

size: -
J: TRBJ2-1
V: TRBV7-8
CDR3: CASSPRNEQFF

size: -
J: TRBJ1-2
V: TRBV2
CDR3: CASTRQGYGYTF

size: -
J: TRBJ2-5
V: TRBV5-6
CDR3: CASSVRGHQETQYF

size: -
J: TRBJ1-6
V: TRBV2
CDR3: CASRLESSYNSPLHF

size: once
J: TRBJ1-4
V: TRBV28
CDR3: CASSLSLNEKLFF

size: few
J: TRBJ1-6
V: TRBV2
CDR3: CASRDFTGMNSPLHF

size: -
J: TRBJ1-5
V: TRBV29-1
CDR3: CSASDGVGPQHF

size: -
J: TRBJ2-1
V: TRBV5-1
CDR3: CASSPGDRVNEQFF

size: few
J: TRBJ1-5
V: TRBV15
CDR3: CATSRDTGGPYQPQHF

size: -
J: TRBJ2-3
V: TRBV24-1
CDR3: CATSLSSSTDTQYF

size: -
J: TRBJ2-7
V: TRBV4-1
CDR3: CASSRIGTSGVYFYEQYF

size: -
J: TRBJ2-5
V: TRBV3-1/TRBV3-2
CDR3: CASSQATSGGGETQYF

size: once
J: TRBJ1-5
V: TRBV20-1
CDR3: CSASTGQPQHF

size: -
J: TRBJ2-5
V: TRBV10-2
CDR3: CASSESYGRETQYF

size: -
J: TRBJ2-2
V: TRBV6-5
CDR3: CASVAGTENTGELFF

size: few
J: TRBJ1-1
V: TRBV27
CDR3: CASSGRTGLGNTEAFF

size: few
J: TRBJ2-7
V: TRBV18
CDR3: CASSGGLAGVREQYF

size: few
J: TRBJ2-1
V: TRBV27
CDR3: CATMPSSYNEQFF

size: -
J: TRBJ1-2
V: TRBV12-3/TRBV12-4
CDR3: CASSTGTAYGYTF

size: -
J: TRBJ1-2
V: TRBV10-3
CDR3: CAISELDRGYGYTF

size: few
J: TRBJ1-4
V: TRBV7-9
CDR3: CASSLGLQGRGEKLFF

size: -
J: TRBJ2-2
V: TRBV28
CDR3: CASSQRTGASGELFF

size: -
J: TRBJ2-3
V: TRBV5-1
CDR3: CASSLGGTDTQYF

size: -
J: TRBJ1-1
V: TRBV27
CDR3: CASALAPHTEAFF

size: -
J: TRBJ2-3
V: TRBV18
CDR3: CASSPGGTGRTDTQYF

size: -
J: TRBJ1-1
V: TRBV28
CDR3: CASSFLGGANTEAFF

size: -
J: TRBJ2-5
V: TRBV12-3/TRBV12-4
CDR3: CASSPYRETQYF

size: -
J: TRBJ2-7
V: TRBV6-5
CDR3: CASSPLGGNRDEQYF

size: -
J: TRBJ1-1
V: TRBV12-5
CDR3: CASGQGFTEAFF

size: -
J: TRBJ2-2
V: TRBV7-9
CDR3: CASSLAAAGAGELFF

size: -
J: TRBJ1-1
V: TRBV6-5
CDR3: CASSTMTVNTGAAFF

size: -
J: TRBJ2-7
V: TRBV11-2
CDR3: CASRMGTGEQYF

size: -
J: TRBJ1-6
V: TRBV2
CDR3: CASSENMVSPLHF

size: -
J: TRBJ1-6
V: TRBV12-3/TRBV12-4
CDR3: CASVREGAPLHF

size: -
J: TRBJ2-5
V: TRBV19
CDR3: CASSIGLAGGRKTQYF

size: -
J: TRBJ2-1
V: TRBV7-9
CDR3: CASSLSQTSGGANEQFF

size: -
J: TRBJ1-2
V: TRBV19
CDR3: CASSAVLQGTYGYTF

size: -
J: TRBJ2-1
V: TRBV7-8
CDR3: CASSSGLAGVGLLQFF

size: -
J: TRBJ1-6
V: TRBV7-9
CDR3: CASSWGDSSPLHF

size: -
J: TRBJ2-3
V: TRBV3-1/TRBV3-2
CDR3: CASSLAGRTDTQYF

size: -
J: TRBJ1-1
V: TRBV7-2
CDR3: CASSRTENTEAFF

size: -
J: TRBJ1-5
V: TRBV9
CDR3: CASSARERSQPQHF

size: few
J: TRBJ1-2
V: TRBV6-1
CDR3: CASSEGEQGNGGYTF

size: -
J: TRBJ1-4
V: TRBV5-1
CDR3: CASSLVSGTNEKLFF